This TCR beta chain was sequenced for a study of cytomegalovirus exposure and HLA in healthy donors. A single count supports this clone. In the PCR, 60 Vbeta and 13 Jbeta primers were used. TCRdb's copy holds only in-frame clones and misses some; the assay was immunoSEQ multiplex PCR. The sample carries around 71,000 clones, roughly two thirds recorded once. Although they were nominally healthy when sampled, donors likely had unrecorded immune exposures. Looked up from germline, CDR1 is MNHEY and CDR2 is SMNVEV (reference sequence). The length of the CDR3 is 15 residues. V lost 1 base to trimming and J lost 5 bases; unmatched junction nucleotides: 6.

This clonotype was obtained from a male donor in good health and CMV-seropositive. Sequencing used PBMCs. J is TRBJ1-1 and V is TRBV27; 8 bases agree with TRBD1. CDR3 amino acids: CASSLFGRGQTEAFF. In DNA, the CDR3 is TGTGCCAGCAGTTTATTCGGCAGGGGGCAAACTGAAGCTTTCTTT.